The following is a TCR beta chain sequence with its context. The V gene's germline CDR1 is MNHNS and CDR2 SASEGT. J was trimmed by 0 bases and V by 6 bases; bases with no gene match: 2. The CDR3 consists of 14 residues. These data are taken from a study of cytomegalovirus exposure and HLA in healthy donors. The PCR contained 60 Vbeta and 13 Jbeta primers. As originally analysed: A later analysis tallied about 80 million unique TCR beta chains, some 12 million of them shared. Profiling relied on immunoSEQ multiplex PCR, and the TCRdb table lists in-frame clones only, not all of them. The V and J calls and clone size were taken over from that table, and D and trimming were inferred from the DNA. The data contain about 140,000 clones, 70% to 80% of them singletons.

J is TRBJ2-7 and V is TRBV6-1; 10 bases are shared with TRBD2. This TCR was recovered from a female donor in good health and CMV-seronegative. The sequenced material came from PBMCs. The CDR3 spells CASRLAGRSYEQYF. CDR3 nucleotides: TGTGCCAGCAGACTAGCGGGGCGCTCCTACGAGCAGTACTTC.